This T cell receptor (beta chain) emerged from a study of Ad26.COV2.S vaccination and SARS-CoV-2 variants. Study results and caveats: Whether participants received vaccine or placebo, their non-spike TCR breadth was similar. Following vaccination, spike-specific CD8+ and CD4+ T cell responses reportedly exhibited substantial breadth.

The method was immunoSEQ multiplex PCR; TCRdb's version includes in-frame clones alone and lacks a portion of them. The sample holds around 300,000 clones, approximately 90% seen once. Concerning this clone itself: Antigen specificity is unknown.

This sample's treatment: roughly 20 received Ad26.COV2.S at low or high dose, single or two shots; about 5 received placebo; per-sample allocation not given. Day 63 after the first vaccine or placebo injection was the time point for sampling. Its platform was an Ad26 vector, and its expressed antigen was Wuhan-strain SARS-CoV-2 spike. After removal of 4 bases from V and 0 bases from J, the junction contained 11 bases not matched to a gene. CDR3 length equals 19 residues. The sequence came from a person between 18 and 59 years old who received the Ad26.COV2.S COVID-19 vaccine or a placebo. The input for sequencing was peripheral blood, taken in a trial of Ad26.COV2.S vaccine versus placebo. V and J are TRBV5-3 and TRBJ2-1; 12 bases match TRBD2. TRBV5-3 belongs to the ORF category, with a function that is uncertain. CDR3 protein: CARSERTSGVTRSYNEQFF. DNA of the CDR3: TGTGCCAGAAGCGAACGGACTAGCGGGGTAACCCGCTCCTACAATGAGCAGTTCTTC.